These 8 T cell receptor beta chains were all obtained from the same sample, sequenced in a study of blood T cell repertoires in COVID-19. Some clones are missing from TCRdb's copy, which holds only in-frame ones; the method was immunoSEQ multiplex PCR. The sample comprises fewer than 75,000 clones, about 89% of which are singletons, and about 7.2% rests with the top ten. The sequencing sample was made of peripheral blood. These receptors were obtained from a man aged 55 to 70 with active or convalescent COVID-19.

The rearrangement joins TRBV5-1 to TRBJ1-3; D call uncertain. CDR1 SGHRS and CDR2 YFSETQ come from the germline V gene. The CDR3 consists of 15 residues. V was pared by 0 bases and J by 1 base, with 8 bases between. CDR3 DNA sequence: TGCGCCAGCAGCTTGGAGGCAGCGTCTGGAAACACCATATATTTT. Its protein is CASSLEAASGNTIYF.

The V gene is TRBV4-1, the J gene TRBJ1-2; 10 bases map to TRBD1. The ends lost 2 bases at V and 8 bases at J; junction bases unmatched: 11. Germline CDR1 is MGHRA and CDR2 is YSYEKL. The CDR3 totals 16 residues. CDR3 amino acids: CASSQPRQGARIGYTF. The DNA of the CDR3 is TGCGCCAGCAGCCAACCTCGACAGGGGGCGCGTATCGGCTACACCTTC.

The chain employs TRBV9 and TRBJ2-7; 12 bases match TRBD2. The V gene end was trimmed by 2 bases and the J gene end by 1 base; junction bases not matched to a gene: 7. Germline V CDR1 and CDR2: SGDLS, YYNGEE. This CDR3 is 17 amino acids long. As DNA, the CDR3 is TGTGCCAGCAGCGTGGGGACTAGCGGGTACCTTTCCTACGAGCAGTACTTC. It encodes CASSVGTSGYLSYEQYF.

The rearrangement uses TRBV27 and TRBJ1-6; D is ambiguous. The V and J ends lost 6 bases and 0 bases respectively, with 3 bases between them. Germline assignment: CDR1 MNHEY and CDR2 SMNVEV (reference sequence). The CDR3 is 13 amino acids. CDR3 in amino acids: CASSSSYNSPLHF. Written as DNA, the CDR3 is TGTGCCAGCAGCTCCTCCTATAATTCACCCCTCCACTTT.

J is TRBJ2-1 and V is TRBV7-2, with 10 positions matching TRBD1. The CDR3 is made up of 16 amino acids. Unmatched junction bases numbered 10, after V lost 4 bases and J lost 7 bases. The germline gives CDR1 SGHTA, CDR2 FQGNSA. CDR3: CASSSDRDRGGNEQFF. The CDR3, as DNA: TGTGCCAGCAGCTCAGACCGGGACAGGGGAGGGAATGAGCAGTTCTTC.

This chain links TRBV28 with TRBJ2-7; 10 bases match TRBD1. Germline V gene sequence: CDR1 MDHEN, CDR2 SYDVKM. V lost 6 bases and J lost 5; bases outside the gene matches: 10. There are 15 residues in the CDR3. The CDR3 sequence: CASRRPGTGDNEQYF. The CDR3 coding sequence is TGTGCCAGCAGGCGTCCCGGGACAGGGGACAACGAGCAGTACTTC.

This chain uses TRBV29-1 with TRBJ2-2, with 7 bases identical to TRBD1. V gave up 8 bases and J gave up 6 bases; unmatched junction bases: 15. From germline, CDR1 is SQVTM and CDR2 ANQGSEA. The CDR3 has 15 amino acids. Written as DNA, the CDR3 is TGCAGCCCAATGCTCCTACAGGGGTTACCCGGGGAGCTGTTTTTT. It specifies CSPMLLQGLPGELFF.

CDR3 amino acids: CASSLVGTGGKNTEAFF. DNA for the CDR3: TGTGCCAGCAGCTTAGTAGGGACAGGGGGAAAGAACACTGAAGCTTTCTTT. This chain joins TRBV7-2 and TRBJ1-1, with 11 nucleotides matching TRBD1. The CDR3 is 17 residues long. The ends lost 1 base at V and 1 base at J; junction bases unmatched: 5. Germline lookup yields CDR1 SGHTA and CDR2 FQGNSA.